This TCR beta chain was recorded in a study of cytomegalovirus exposure and HLA in healthy donors. V was trimmed by 4 bases and J by 2 bases, leaving 24 bases between them. The CDR3 is 19 amino acids. Germline lookup yields CDR1 KGHSH and CDR2 LQKENI. PCR employed 60 Vbeta and 13 Jbeta primers. Original methodology: Counted up in a later analysis, unique TCR beta chains came to about 80 million, with around 11 million shared. Profiling relied on immunoSEQ multiplex PCR, and the TCRdb table lists in-frame clones only, not all of them. V and J calls and clone size are copied from that table; D and trimming were computed from the DNA. The sample's table shows about 140,000 clones. Notes on the study in general: A later examination showed that TCR association rates differed by HLA locus, with DRB1 most and HLA-C fewest. Most CMV-associated TCR beta chains appeared HLA-restricted in a later analysis.

Details on this clone: Its antigen is as yet unknown.

The chain links TRBV18 to TRBJ2-1; no reliable D call. Material: PBMCs. The TCR sequence derives from a male donor in good health and CMV-seronegative. CDR3 nucleotide sequence: TGTGCCAGCTCACTTACGAATGCTCCGGAGCGTAGGACCTACAATGAGCAGTTCTTC. Amino acid sequence: CASSLTNAPERRTYNEQFF.